This T cell receptor (beta chain) was sequenced for a study of neurological immune-mediated disorders. TCRdb reanalysed the 5' RACE reads using MiXCR and keeps one entry per CDR3 protein. This table has 35,000 to 40,000 distinct CDR3 sequences, approximately 10% appearing once. The V gene's germline CDR1 is DFQATT and CDR2 SNEGSKA (reference sequence). Trimming removed 3 bases at V and 1 base at J, with 13 bases between. CDR3 size: 16 residues. This clonotype was counted at least ten times. This TCR came from a woman aged 25-40 years with HTLV-1-associated myelopathy (HAM/TSP). The J gene is TRBJ2-6, the V gene TRBV20-1; D might be TRBD1 (6 bases). The sequencing sample was made of CD4+ T cells from blood. CDR3 sequence (DNA): TGCAGTGCTAGCGGCAGGGGACCATCTGGGGCCAACGTCCTGACTTTC. Protein sequence: CSASGRGPSGANVLTF.